Below, one T cell receptor beta chain is given with its context. This entry is derived from a study of blood T cell repertoires in COVID-19. CDR3 length: 11 residues. With 3 bases removed from V and 4 bases from J, the gap between germline ends came to 6 bases. CDR1 and CDR2 from the germline V gene are DFQATT and SNEGSKA (reference sequence). Profiled with immunoSEQ multiplex PCR; TCRdb holds only in-frame clones, not every one. This sample has around 190,000 clones, with roughly four fifths found just once. The V and J genes are TRBV20-1 and TRBJ2-5; D is uncertain. The receptor comes from a woman aged 35 to 49 with COVID-19, enrolled during active disease. Sequenced sample: peripheral blood. The CDR3 sequence is CSASYPETQYF. DNA for the CDR3: TGCAGTGCTAGCTATCCAGAGACCCAGTACTTC.